These 8 T cell receptor beta chains came from one sample sequenced in a study of cytomegalovirus exposure and HLA in healthy donors. PCR amplification relied on 60 Vbeta primers (plus 13 Jbeta primers). Using immunoSEQ multiplex PCR, the repertoire was profiled, and TCRdb retains in-frame clones only, with some absent. The sample gives about 160,000 clones, 82% of which show up once; around 8% is in the top ten. The source material was PBMCs. The origin of the receptors is a male donor in good health and CMV-seropositive.

The gene calls are TRBV5-1 and TRBJ2-1; 7 bases map to TRBD2. The CDR3 length is 14 residues. CDR1 and CDR2 (germline): SGHRS, YFSETQ. V shed 7 bases, J shed 14 bases, and the junction held 18 bases outside the gene matches. The chain's CDR3 is CASAQTSIGGSEFF. CDR3 in DNA: TGCGCCAGCGCCCAAACCTCTATCGGCGGGAGTGAGTTCTTC. Full variable domain (remainder filled in from reference TRBV5-1 and TRBJ2-1): KAGVTQTPRYLIKTRGQQVTLSCSPISGHRSVSWYQQTPGQGLQFLFEYFSETQRNKGNFPGRFSGRQFSNSRSEMNVSTLELGDSALYLCASAQTSIGGSEFFGPGTRLTVL.

The CDR3 loop reads CASSLAGGPLYQETQYF. CDR3 DNA sequence: TGCGCCAGCAGCTTGGCCGGGGGACCTCTGTACCAAGAGACCCAGTACTTC. V gene TRBV5-1 combines with J gene TRBJ2-5; D possibly corresponds to TRBD2 (6 bases). Per the germline V gene, CDR1 is SGHRS and CDR2 is YFSETQ. The length of the CDR3 is 17 residues. V was shortened by 0 bases and J by 0 bases, with 15 bases between the two germline ends.

The chain carries TRBV19 and TRBJ1-3, with unresolved D. Germline V CDR1 and CDR2: LNHDA, SQIVND (reference sequence). The CDR3 is 16 residues long. Trimming removed 3 bases from V and 3 bases from J, with 15 bases in between. As DNA, the CDR3 is TGTGCCAGTAGTATTAGTAACCGAGGAAGTGGAAACACCATATATTTT. It specifies CASSISNRGSGNTIYF.

This chain uses TRBV4-3 with TRBJ1-2; D ambiguous. CDR3 size: 13 residues. V was trimmed by 4 bases and J by 0 bases, leaving 6 bases between them. Germline V gives CDR1 LGHNA, CDR2 YSLEER. The CDR3 is CASSPGSNYGYTF. The DNA for the CDR3 is TGCGCCAGCAGCCCCGGTTCTAACTATGGCTACACCTTC.

The chain combines TRBV10-1 with TRBJ1-1; 7 bases map to TRBD1. The germline gives CDR1 WNHNN, CDR2 SYGVQD (reference sequence). V trimming: 6 bases; J trimming: 5 bases; junction bases outside the gene matches: 6. The length of the CDR3 is 13 residues. CDR3 residues: CASRGEGATEAFF. CDR3 sequence (DNA): TGCGCCAGCAGGGGAGAGGGGGCTACTGAAGCTTTCTTT.

In its sample, this clone was seen a few times. The rearrangement links TRBV27 to TRBJ2-3; TRBD1 matches at 7 bases. Trimming removed 0 bases from V and 0 bases from J; junction bases left unmatched: 3. The CDR3 spans 16 residues. From germline, CDR1 is MNHEY and CDR2 SMNVEV (reference sequence). For the CDR3, the DNA is TGTGCCAGCAGTTTATCGAAGGGACAGAGCACAGATACGCAGTATTTT. The encoded protein is CASSLSKGQSTDTQYF.

This rearrangement joins TRBV27 to TRBJ2-7; 8 nucleotides align to TRBD1. The V gene's germline CDR1 is MNHEY and CDR2 SMNVEV (reference sequence). Trimming at V came to 3 bases and at J to 4 bases, leaving 8 bases not matched to a gene. The CDR3 has 15 residues. CDR3 DNA sequence: TGTGCCAGCAGTTTTGAAGGACAGGGAATATACGAGCAGTACTTC. Protein: CASSFEGQGIYEQYF.

This clone has just one count. DNA for the CDR3: TGTGCCAGCAGCCAGGCGGATACGCAGTATTTT. The encoded protein is CASSQADTQYF. The V gene is TRBV9, the J gene TRBJ2-3; D remains unclear. The germline V and J ends were trimmed by 4 bases and 6 bases, with 6 bases remaining between them. Germline V gene lookup returns CDR1 SGDLS and CDR2 YYNGEE. The CDR3 runs to 11 residues.